This T cell receptor (beta chain) is from a study of cytomegalovirus exposure and HLA in healthy donors. General study findings and limits: Roughly even sequencing depth across donors was the assumption behind the presence/absence analyses. Follow-up analysis later connected one missense variant in DCLRE1C with trimming of TCR beta V- and J-genes.

A multiplex PCR was run with 60 Vbeta primers and 13 Jbeta primers. Measured with immunoSEQ multiplex PCR; TCRdb has only the in-frame clones, and not every one. Seen here are about 130,000 clones, nearly 85% observed once, and the top ten hold over 1%. The trim removed 4 bases at V and 0 bases at J, leaving 4 bases unmatched. The V gene's germline CDR1 is SGHAT and CDR2 FQNNGV. This CDR3 has 16 residues. Notes on this clone: Its cognate antigen is unknown.

What was sequenced was PBMCs. The chain links TRBV11-2 to TRBJ2-1, with 9 nucleotides matching TRBD2. This sequence was found in a boy aged 5-17 years in good health and CMV-seronegative. CDR3 sequence (DNA): TGTGCCAGCAGCTCGACTAGCGGCCTCTCCTACAATGAGCAGTTCTTC. Protein product: CASSSTSGLSYNEQFF.